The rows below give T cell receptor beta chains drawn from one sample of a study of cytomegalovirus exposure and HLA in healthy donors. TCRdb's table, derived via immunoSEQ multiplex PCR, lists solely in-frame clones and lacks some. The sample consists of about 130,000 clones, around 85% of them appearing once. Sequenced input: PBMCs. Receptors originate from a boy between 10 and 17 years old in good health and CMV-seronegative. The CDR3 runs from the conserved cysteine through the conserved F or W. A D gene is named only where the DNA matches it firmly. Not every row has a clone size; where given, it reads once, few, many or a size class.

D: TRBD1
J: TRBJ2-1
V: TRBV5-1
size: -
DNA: TGCGCCAGCAGCCCGGGACAGGGGGTTGAGCAGTTCTTC
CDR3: CASSPGQGVEQFF

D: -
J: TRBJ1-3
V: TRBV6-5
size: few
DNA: TGTGCCAGCAGAATAGATCGACAGGTCGGGAACACCATATATTTT
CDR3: CASRIDRQVGNTIYF

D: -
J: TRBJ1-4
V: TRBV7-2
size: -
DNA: TGTGCCAGCAGCTTAGGGGGAGGGACTAATGAAAAACTGTTTTTT
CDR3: CASSLGGGTNEKLFF

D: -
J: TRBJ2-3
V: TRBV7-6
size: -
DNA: TGTGCCAGCAGCTTAGGCGGGGTTGTCACAGATACGCAGTATTTT
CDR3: CASSLGGVVTDTQYF

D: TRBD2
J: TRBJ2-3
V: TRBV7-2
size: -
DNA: TGTGCCAGCAGCTTAGAGGCGGGAGTTCAAGATACGCAGTATTTT
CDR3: CASSLEAGVQDTQYF

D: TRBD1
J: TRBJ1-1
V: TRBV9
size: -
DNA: TGTGCCAGCAGCGTGGGGACAGGGCTGATGAACACTGAAGCTTTCTTT
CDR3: CASSVGTGLMNTEAFF

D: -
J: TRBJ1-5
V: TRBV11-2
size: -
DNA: TGTGCCAGCAGCTTAACTATCGGCGGGGGAGGTACTAGCAATCAGCCCCAGCATTTT
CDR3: CASSLTIGGGGTSNQPQHF

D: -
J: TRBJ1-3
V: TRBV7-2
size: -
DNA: TGTGCCAGCAGCTTTCACAGCTCTGGAAACACCATATATTTT
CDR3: CASSFHSSGNTIYF

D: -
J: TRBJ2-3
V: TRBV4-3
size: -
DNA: TGCGCCAGCAGCCGGGACCCGGGACTGAGCACAGATACGCAGTATTTT
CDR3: CASSRDPGLSTDTQYF

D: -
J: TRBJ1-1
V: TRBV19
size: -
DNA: TGTGCCAGTAGATCGACAGCAGGTAGCACTGAAGCTTTCTTT
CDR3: CASRSTAGSTEAFF

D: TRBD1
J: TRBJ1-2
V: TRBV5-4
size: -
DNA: TGTGCCAGCAGCTTGCGCAATTGGGGACAGTCGCGTGGCTACACCTTC
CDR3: CASSLRNWGQSRGYTF

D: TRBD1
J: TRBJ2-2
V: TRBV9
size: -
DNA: TGTGCCAGCAGCGCAAGTCTCAGGGGGCTCGACACCGGGGAGCTGTTTTTT
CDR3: CASSASLRGLDTGELFF

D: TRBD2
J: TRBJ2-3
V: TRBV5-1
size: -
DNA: TGCGCCAGCAGCTTGTTGGCTAGCGGGGGGCCGGATCAGTATTTT
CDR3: CASSLLASGGPDQYF

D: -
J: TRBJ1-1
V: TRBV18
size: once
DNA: TGTGCCAGCTCCCATCCGGGGGGCACTGAAGCTTTCTTT
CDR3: CASSHPGGTEAFF

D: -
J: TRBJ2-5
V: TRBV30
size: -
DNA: TGTGCCGGGAGGGGGGGGCTGGGAGAGACCCAGTACTTC
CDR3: CAGRGGLGETQYF